The 32 T cell receptor beta chains below all came from one sample that was sequenced in a study of blood T cell repertoires in COVID-19. Profiled with immunoSEQ multiplex PCR; TCRdb holds only in-frame clones, not every one. The data hold about 170,000 clones, with 70% to 85% observed a single time. Sequencing was performed on PBMCs or T cells enriched from blood (not recorded which). These TCRs come from a man in his forties or fifties who had recovered from COVID-19.

V and J are TRBV7-2 and TRBJ1-2; D is undetermined. V was pared by 5 bases and J by 4 bases, with 11 bases between. Germline assignment: CDR1 SGHTA and CDR2 FQGNSA. This CDR3 is built from 13 residues. This CDR3 is CASSPLGSYGYTF. DNA of the CDR3: TGTGCCAGCAGCCCCCTGGGGAGCTATGGCTACACCTTC.

The V gene is TRBV29-1, the J gene TRBJ2-3; 14 bases match TRBD2. This CDR3 is built from 14 residues. V shed 7 bases, J shed 6 bases, and the junction held 6 bases outside the gene matches. CDR1 is SQVTM, CDR2 ANQGSEA, per germline. The CDR3 coding sequence is TGCAGCGCTTTTAGACTAGCGGGGGGGGATACGCAGTATTTT. It translates to CSAFRLAGGDTQYF.

The chain uses TRBV25-1 and TRBJ2-7; 11 bases match TRBD2. The germline gives CDR1 MGHDK, CDR2 SYGVNS. V dropped 5 bases and J dropped 0; count of bases not matched to a gene: 3. The CDR3 is 15 amino acids. CDR3 sequence: CASSLAGGPSYEQYF. CDR3 nucleotide sequence: TGTGCCAGCAGTCTAGCGGGGGGTCCCTCCTACGAGCAGTACTTC.

The chain combines TRBV7-2 with TRBJ2-7; TRBD2 might be the D (6 bases). Germline V CDR1 and CDR2: SGHTA, FQGNSA. V was trimmed by 1 base and J by 0 bases, leaving 10 bases between them. This CDR3 region has 15 residues. The CDR3 spells CASSLGVGGSYEQYF. The DNA of the CDR3 is TGTGCCAGCAGCTTAGGAGTGGGGGGCTCCTACGAGCAGTACTTC. The full variable domain, in which reference TRBV7-2 and TRBJ2-7 provide the parts outside the CDR3, is GAGVSQSPSNKVTEKGKDVELRCDPISGHTALYWYRQSLGQGLEFLIYFQGNSAPDKSGLPSDRFSAERTGGSVSTLTIQRTQQEDSAVYLCASSLGVGGSYEQYFGPGTRLTVT.

This chain joins TRBV5-4 and TRBJ2-3; 8 bases fit TRBD2. Trimming removed 0 bases from V and 2 bases from J; junction bases left unmatched: 5. Germline CDR1 and CDR2: SGHNT and YYREEE (reference sequence). CDR3 length: 16 residues. CDR3 in amino acids: CASSLGSGIFTDTQYF. The DNA of the CDR3 is TGTGCCAGCAGCTTGGGTAGCGGGATCTTCACAGATACGCAGTATTTT.

This sequence joins TRBV7-9 and TRBJ2-4; 11 bases agree with TRBD2. Germline V gives CDR1 SEHNR, CDR2 FQNEAQ (reference sequence). The V segment lost 2 bases and the J segment 6 bases; nucleotides outside the gene matches: 6. The CDR3 has 16 residues. This CDR3 is CASSLIAGGRRNIQYF. CDR3 DNA sequence: TGTGCCAGCAGCTTAATAGCGGGGGGGCGCAGAAACATTCAGTACTTC.

This clone was detected only once. The genes are TRBV19 and TRBJ1-1; D perhaps matches TRBD1 (6 bases). Trimming took 3 bases from V and 8 from J, leaving 13 bases between them. CDR1 is LNHDA and CDR2 is SQIVND in the germline V gene (reference sequence). This CDR3 spans 13 amino acids. The DNA of the CDR3 is TGTGCCAGTAGTATCGGACCCACAGGGGAAGCTTTCTTT. It yields the protein CASSIGPTGEAFF.

V usage is TRBV28 and J usage is TRBJ2-1; D is possibly TRBD2 (6 bases). Germline V gene sequence: CDR1 MDHEN, CDR2 SYDVKM. Trimming cost V 2 bases and J 6 bases, with 14 bases left between them. The CDR3 loop spans 15 amino acids. The CDR3 sequence is CASSLGAGRSNEQFF. The CDR3 DNA sequence: TGTGCCAGCAGTTTAGGGGCAGGGAGGAGCAATGAGCAGTTCTTC.

The chain has TRBV3-1 (or the pseudogene TRBV3-2) and TRBJ2-6; 8 bases are a match to TRBD1. CDR1 and CDR2 from the germline V gene are LGHDT and YNNKEL (reference sequence). This CDR3 contains 17 residues. V dropped 1 base and J dropped 0; count of bases not matched to a gene: 2. The CDR3 loop is CASSQGTGNSGANVLTF. The CDR3 DNA is TGTGCCAGCAGCCAAGGGACAGGGAACTCTGGGGCCAACGTCCTGACTTTC.

The rearrangement links TRBV4-1 to TRBJ2-3; 11 bases match TRBD2. With V trimmed by 4 bases and J by 3 bases, 6 bases remained unmatched. In germline, CDR1 is MGHRA, CDR2 YSYEKL. CDR3 length equals 16 residues. The DNA for the CDR3 is TGCGCCAGCAGCCGATCTAGCGGGGGGACGACAGATACGCAGTATTTT. Protein product: CASSRSSGGTTDTQYF.

The chain couples TRBV5-6 to TRBJ2-4; no clear D gene. Looked up from germline, CDR1 is SGHDT and CDR2 is YYEEEE. This CDR3 is 18 amino acids long. Trimming shortened V by 4 bases and J by 0 bases, and 20 bases separated the two germline ends. The CDR3, as DNA: TGTGCCAGCAGCGGCACAGTCGGCGAATACCTAGCCAAAAACATTCAGTACTTC. It is translated as CASSGTVGEYLAKNIQYF.

The chain employs TRBV6-5 and TRBJ2-7, with D possibly being TRBD2 (5 bases). The CDR3 contains 14 residues. Germline V gives CDR1 MNHEY, CDR2 SVGAGI. V was cut by 6 bases and J by 3 bases, with 15 bases left in between. In nucleotides, the CDR3 is TGTGCCAGCAGCCCGGCGGGCACCCTCTACGAGCAGTACTTC. It encodes CASSPAGTLYEQYF.

This rearrangement joins TRBV2 to TRBJ2-7, with D unresolved. CDR3 size: 13 residues. Germline-derived CDR1 and CDR2 are SNHLY and FYNNEI. Trimming stripped 5 bases from V and 4 bases from J, with 12 bases between. The CDR3 region is CASSTNYGYEQYF. CDR3 coding DNA: TGTGCCAGCAGTACTAATTATGGGTACGAGCAGTACTTC.

The table lists this clone with a few counts. V and J are TRBV7-9 and TRBJ1-5; D may be TRBD1 (6 bases). This CDR3 region has 13 residues. Germline V gives CDR1 SEHNR, CDR2 FQNEAQ (reference sequence). Between the trimmed V and J ends, which lost 5 bases and 5 bases, there was a span of 10 bases. The CDR3 region is CASSKDSDQPQHF. The CDR3 nucleotides read TGTGCCAGCAGCAAGGACAGCGATCAGCCCCAGCATTTT.

The gene calls are TRBV20-1 and TRBJ2-7; D is unresolved. Germline CDR1 is DFQATT and CDR2 is SNEGSKA (reference sequence). Trimming left V 6 bases short and J 5 bases short, with 11 bases between. The CDR3 extends over 11 amino acids. CDR3 amino acids: CSAYEFHEQYF. The CDR3, as DNA: TGCAGTGCCTACGAGTTTCACGAGCAGTACTTC.

The chain carries TRBV7-9 and TRBJ2-5; D unclear. The CDR3 length is 14 residues. Trimming shortened V by 1 base and J by 4 bases, and 10 bases separated the two germline ends. From germline, CDR1 is SEHNR and CDR2 FQNEAQ (reference sequence). In DNA form, the CDR3 reads TGTGCCAGCAGCTTAGGCGCGGTTTCAGAGACCCAGTACTTC. Translated, it gives CASSLGAVSETQYF.

J is TRBJ2-7 and V is TRBV18; TRBD1 matches at 7 bases. CDR3 length: 13 residues. CDR1 is KGHSH and CDR2 is LQKENI in the germline V gene. Losses at the gene ends were 5 bases for V and 6 bases for J; bases not matched to a gene: 7. The CDR3 nucleotides read TGTGCCAGCTCAATCCTGACAGGGAGCGAGCAGTACTTC. Protein sequence: CASSILTGSEQYF. The full variable domain, its missing parts supplied by reference TRBV18 and TRBJ2-7, is NAGVMQNPRHLVRRRGQEARLRCSPMKGHSHVYWYRQLPEEGLKFMVYLQKENIIDESGMPKERFSAEFPKEGPSILRIQQVVRGDSAAYFCASSILTGSEQYFGPGTRLTVT.

This clone was detected once. This sequence joins TRBV10-2 and TRBJ1-5; TRBD1 might be the D (6 bases). This CDR3 is built from 21 residues. V shed 3 bases and J shed 3 bases, with 30 bases lying between them. Germline lookup yields CDR1 WSHSY and CDR2 SAAADI. The CDR3 DNA follows: TGCGCCAGCAGTGAAGAAAAGGGACAAAGATGGGCTGAGTGGGACAATCAGCCCCAGCATTTT. This encodes CASSEEKGQRWAEWDNQPQHF.

The V call is TRBV4-3, the J call TRBJ1-4; D is unclear. Per the germline V gene, CDR1 is LGHNA and CDR2 is YSLEER. V was pared by 4 bases and J by 7 bases, with 16 bases between. The CDR3 spans 15 residues. The CDR3 region is CASSPRPLGLEKLFF. Here the CDR3 DNA reads TGCGCCAGCAGCCCTCGCCCGTTGGGCCTTGAAAAACTGTTTTTT.

The chain joins TRBV2 to TRBJ1-1; D not certain. The CDR3 contains 14 residues. Trimming took 3 bases from V and 8 from J, leaving 16 bases between them. Germline CDR1 reads SNHLY; CDR2 reads FYNNEI. CDR3 coding DNA: TGTGCCAGCAGTGATGGTTGGGCACCCACGGAAGCTTTCTTT. It codes for CASSDGWAPTEAFF.

This chain uses TRBV11-3 with TRBJ1-1; D ambiguous. V was pared by 4 bases and J by 4 bases, with 7 bases between. This CDR3 has 12 residues. Germline CDR1 is SGHNT and CDR2 is YENEEA. CDR3 DNA sequence: TGTGCCAGCAGCTGGGAGTTCACTGAAGCTTTCTTT. Encoded protein: CASSWEFTEAFF.

The chain is built from TRBV11-3 and TRBJ2-3; D gene uncertain. V was clipped by 5 bases and J by 8 bases, with 14 bases between them. The length of the CDR3 is 13 residues. Per the germline V gene, CDR1 is SGHNT and CDR2 is YENEEA. The CDR3 spells CASSPEVLSTQYF. The CDR3 DNA reads TGTGCCAGCAGCCCCGAAGTCCTATCTACGCAGTATTTT.

J is TRBJ2-7 and V is TRBV23-1; D ambiguous. TRBV23-1 is an ORF, with its function uncertain. There are 15 residues in the CDR3. V shed 3 bases and J shed 0 bases, with 12 bases lying between them. The CDR3 DNA reads TGCGCCAGCAGTCAGCGGCTCGGCGGCTCCTACGAGCAGTACTTC. Its protein product is CASSQRLGGSYEQYF.

The chain employs TRBV18 and TRBJ2-5; TRBD1 agrees at 9 bases. Germline assignment: CDR1 KGHSH and CDR2 LQKENI. The junction had 6 bases not matched to a gene; V was cut back by 3 bases and J by 4 bases. This CDR3 region has 15 residues. CDR3 residues: CASSPGTGSIETQYF. The CDR3 coding sequence is TGTGCCAGCTCACCGGGGACAGGGTCGATAGAGACCCAGTACTTC.

The J gene is TRBJ1-2, the V gene TRBV5-6; 11 bases are a match to TRBD1. CDR1 SGHDT and CDR2 YYEEEE come from the germline V gene. This CDR3 contains 14 residues. The J segment lost 6 bases and the V segment lost 3 bases, leaving 4 bases of the junction unmatched. CDR3 nucleotide sequence: TGTGCCAGCAGCTCCCGGGACAGGGGGGATGGCTACACCTTC. It translates to CASSSRDRGDGYTF.

As regards this clone: This specimen includes other DNA sequences encoding the same CDR3. The chain joins TRBV5-4 to TRBJ2-1; 11 bases map to TRBD2. V was pared by 0 bases and J by 4 bases, with 3 bases of the junction left unmatched. CDR3 length: 16 residues. Germline-derived CDR1 and CDR2 are SGHNT and YYREEE (reference sequence). The CDR3 protein is CASSLGLAGGYNEQFF. The CDR3 DNA is TGTGCCAGCAGCTTGGGGCTAGCGGGGGGATACAATGAGCAGTTCTTC.

Only one count was recorded for this clone. This chain links TRBV5-6 with TRBJ2-7; tentative D call: TRBD1 (6 bases). The CDR3 consists of 13 residues. V was clipped by 1 base and J by 3 bases, with 8 bases between them. From germline, CDR1 is SGHDT and CDR2 YYEEEE. CDR3 bases: TGTGCCAGCAGCTTGCCGACAGGCTACGAGCAGTACTTC. Encoded protein: CASSLPTGYEQYF.

The chain employs TRBV10-3 and TRBJ2-3; D may be TRBD2 (6 bases). Germline V gives CDR1 ENHRY, CDR2 SYGVKD. The CDR3 runs 12 residues. V was pared by 10 bases and J by 2 bases, with 10 bases between. The CDR3 is CASGEDTDTQYF. The DNA of the CDR3 is TGTGCCAGCGGGGAAGACACAGATACGCAGTATTTT.

The table lists this clone with a few counts. The J gene is TRBJ2-2, the V gene TRBV5-6; D possibly corresponds to TRBD2 (5 bases). This CDR3 contains 14 residues. V was pared by 2 bases and J by 4 bases, with 9 bases between. The V gene's germline CDR1 is SGHDT and CDR2 YYEEEE. The DNA of the CDR3 is TGTGCCAGCAGCTTAGTAGGAGGCACCGGGGAGCTGTTTTTT. It translates to CASSLVGGTGELFF.

This clone was observed a few times. This chain joins TRBV12-3 or TRBV12-4 and TRBJ1-4; no clear D. Trimming removed 3 bases at V and 11 bases at J, with 7 bases between. CDR3 length: 11 residues. The CDR3 protein is CASSFGLKLFF. Written as DNA, the CDR3 is TGTGCCAGCAGTTTCGGTCTGAAACTGTTTTTT.

This clone was detected only once. This chain links TRBV18 with TRBJ2-5; the match to TRBD1 covers 7 bases. The ends lost 3 bases at V and 1 base at J; junction bases unmatched: 5. The CDR3 consists of 15 residues. Germline CDR1 reads KGHSH; CDR2 reads LQKENI. The CDR3 DNA reads TGTGCCAGCTCACCGGGGACAGACTTCCAAGAGACCCAGTACTTC. Protein product: CASSPGTDFQETQYF.

The rearrangement joins TRBV6-5 to TRBJ2-7, with a weak D call TRBD1 (6 bases). CDR1 is MNHEY and CDR2 is SVGAGI in the germline V gene. V was pared by 6 bases and J by 2 bases, with 17 bases between. The CDR3 is 15 residues long. CDR3 protein: CASSLNSDSPYEQYF. CDR3 nucleotide sequence: TGTGCCAGCAGCCTAAACTCGGACAGTCCCTACGAGCAGTACTTC.